This entry is about one T cell receptor (beta chain). This sample is drawn from a study of siplizumab effects on memory and regulatory T cells. The data were produced by immunoSEQ multiplex PCR, yet TCRdb's version contains in-frame clones alone and is incomplete. Counted here are tens of thousands of clones, over 85% occurring once; the ten biggest clones make up approximately 7.1%. Trimming took 8 bases from V and 6 from J; bases not matched to a gene: 2. Germline assignment: CDR1 WSHSY and CDR2 SAAADI. The CDR3 is 11 residues long. This clonotype was obtained from a human donor in good health. The sample consisted of CD8+ T cells sorted from blood. The genes are TRBV10-2 and TRBJ2-3, with TRBD2 matching over 7 bases. CDR3 sequence: CASDGGDTQYF. For the CDR3, the DNA is TGCGCCAGCGACGGGGGGGATACGCAGTATTTT.